Listed here are 3 T cell receptor beta chains from one sample, sequenced in a study of blood T cell repertoires in COVID-19. Method: immunoSEQ multiplex PCR; TCRdb's copy keeps in-frame clones and lacks some. This sample has 80,000 or so clones, with about 80% found just once. The material sequenced was peripheral blood. All receptors come from a woman aged 70-85 years with acute or convalescent COVID-19.

The chain uses TRBV2 and TRBJ2-1; 12 nucleotides agree with TRBD2. V dropped 6 bases and J dropped 5; count of bases not matched to a gene: 8. Germline lookup yields CDR1 SNHLY and CDR2 FYNNEI. The CDR3 consists of 16 residues. The CDR3 coding sequence is TGTGCCAGCAGAAAACGGACTAGCGGGGATAACAATGAGCAGTTCTTC. Its protein is CASRKRTSGDNNEQFF.

CDR3 in DNA: TGTGCCAGCAGCCCCCACAGAGCGGGGGGGAATGAGCAGTTCTTC. This gives the protein CASSPHRAGGNEQFF. V is TRBV9 and J is TRBJ2-1; 10 bases map to TRBD2. Germline loops: CDR1 SGDLS, CDR2 YYNGEE. The CDR3 loop spans 15 amino acids. V lost 4 bases to trimming and J lost 7 bases; unmatched junction nucleotides: 8.

The chain combines TRBV5-5 with TRBJ1-1; perhaps TRBD1 as D (6 bases). The CDR3 runs 17 residues. Germline V CDR1 and CDR2: SGHKS, YYEKEE (reference sequence). Trimming pared 0 bases from V and 1 base from J, leaving 16 bases between. The CDR3 loop reads CASSLGGYREGNTEAFF. In DNA, the CDR3 is TGTGCCAGCAGCTTGGGGGGGTACAGGGAGGGGAACACTGAAGCTTTCTTT.